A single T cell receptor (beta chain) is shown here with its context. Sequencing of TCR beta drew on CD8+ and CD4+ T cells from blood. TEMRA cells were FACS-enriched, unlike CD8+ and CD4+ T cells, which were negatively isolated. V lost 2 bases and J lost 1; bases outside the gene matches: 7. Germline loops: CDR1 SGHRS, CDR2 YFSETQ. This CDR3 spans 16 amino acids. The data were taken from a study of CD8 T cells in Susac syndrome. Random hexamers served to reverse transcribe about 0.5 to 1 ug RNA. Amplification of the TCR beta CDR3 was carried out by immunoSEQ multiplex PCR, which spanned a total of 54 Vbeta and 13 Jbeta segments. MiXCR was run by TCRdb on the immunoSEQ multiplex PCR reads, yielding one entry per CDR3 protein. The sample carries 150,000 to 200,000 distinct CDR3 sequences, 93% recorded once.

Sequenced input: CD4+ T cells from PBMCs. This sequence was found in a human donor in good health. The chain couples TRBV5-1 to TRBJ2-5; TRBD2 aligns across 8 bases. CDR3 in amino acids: CASSFGGSGGQETQYF. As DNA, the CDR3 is TGCGCCAGCAGCTTTGGCGGGAGCGGGGGCCAAGAGACCCAGTACTTC.